Here is one T cell receptor (beta chain) with its context. The data were taken from a study of low-dose radiotherapy and immunotherapy resistance in tumors. Study background: Intravenous administration to patients comprised nivolumab at 240 mg every two weeks and ipilimumab at 1 mg/kg every six weeks.

TRAV and TRBV primers primed cDNA for both TCRalpha and TCRbeta. With a V-primer adapter and a constant-region primer, TCRs were amplified for about 20 PCR cycles. Each CDR3 protein is one row after TCRdb ran MiXCR on the reads. Of 57,000 or so distinct CDR3 sequences listed, around 25% were seen once; the top ten hold around 5%. CDR1 is LGHNA and CDR2 is YNFKEQ in the germline V gene. V lost 4 bases, J lost 0 bases, and 3 bases stayed unmatched. This CDR3 comprises 16 residues. As to time point: before trial treatment. The chain has TRBV4-2 and TRBJ2-5, with 12 bases aligning to TRBD2. The source is a male donor with prostate cancer. This material consisted of PBMCs, taken before treatment. The CDR3 region is CASSPTSGRDQETQYF. The CDR3 bases are TGTGCCAGCAGCCCGACTAGCGGGAGAGACCAAGAGACCCAGTACTTC.